The 20 T cell receptor beta chains given below trace back to one sample, sequenced in a study of blood T cell repertoires in COVID-19. Assay used: immunoSEQ multiplex PCR; TCRdb lists only in-frame clones, some missing. The sample carries over 90,000 clones, roughly 84% recorded once. The sample consisted of peripheral blood. All receptors derive from a human donor in a cohort sampled during active COVID-19.

J is TRBJ1-2 and V is TRBV7-6, with a tentative D call TRBD1 (6 bases). This CDR3 is 16 amino acids long. CDR1 is SGHVS and CDR2 is FNYEAQ in the germline V gene. Between the trimmed V and J ends, which lost 5 bases and 3 bases, there was a span of 19 bases. CDR3 loop: CASSPTWGGSDYGYTF. For the CDR3, the DNA is TGTGCCAGCAGCCCAACCTGGGGGGGCAGTGACTATGGCTACACCTTC.

The chain joins TRBV5-1 to TRBJ1-1; D unresolved. CDR1 is SGHRS and CDR2 is YFSETQ in the germline V gene. The length of the CDR3 is 16 residues. The germline V and J ends were trimmed by 4 bases and 0 bases, with 16 bases remaining between them. The CDR3 is CASSQSGHSMNTEAFF. CDR3 sequence (DNA): TGCGCCAGCAGCCAGTCTGGGCACTCCATGAACACTGAAGCTTTCTTT.

This clone was counted a single time. The chain links TRBV3-1 (or the pseudogene TRBV3-2) to TRBJ2-7, with D maybe TRBD2 (6 bases). Germline-derived CDR1 and CDR2 are LGHDT and YNNKEL (reference sequence). CDR3 length: 15 amino acids. Trimming shortened V by 4 bases and J by 6 bases, and 19 bases separated the two germline ends. CDR3 coding DNA: TGTGCCAGCAGCCGGAGACATGCGGGGATGAGCGAGCAGTACTTC. Its translation is CASSRRHAGMSEQYF.

V and J are TRBV4-2 and TRBJ1-3; D might be TRBD1 (5 bases). Deletions cut 0 bases from V and 2 bases from J, with 5 bases between. CDR1 is LGHNA, CDR2 YNFKEQ, per germline. The CDR3 runs 14 residues. The CDR3 loop reads CASSQETAGNTIYF. The CDR3 DNA is TGTGCCAGCAGCCAAGAGACAGCTGGAAACACCATATATTTT.

CDR3 amino acids: CASSVDPSSGPKNIQYF. As DNA, the CDR3 is TGTGCCAGCAGCGTAGACCCTTCATCGGGTCCCAAAAACATTCAGTACTTC. V is TRBV9 and J is TRBJ2-4; D is unresolved. The CDR3 length is 17 residues. The germline V gene has CDR1 SGDLS and CDR2 YYNGEE. Between the trimmed V and J ends, which lost 0 bases and 2 bases, there was a span of 15 bases.

This clone turned up a few times. J is TRBJ2-3 and V is TRBV9; D perhaps matches TRBD2 (5 bases). Looked up from germline, CDR1 is SGDLS and CDR2 is YYNGEE. CDR3 length: 14 residues. V was cut by 4 bases and J by 2 bases, with 11 bases left in between. In nucleotides, the CDR3 is TGTGCCAGCAGCTTAAGCGGACCCACAGATACGCAGTATTTT. It encodes CASSLSGPTDTQYF.

The V and J genes are TRBV7-9 and TRBJ2-7; the D is unclear. The CDR3 is 12 residues long. The V gene lost 6 bases and the J gene lost 1 base, with 7 bases spanning the gap. From germline, CDR1 is SEHNR and CDR2 FQNEAQ (reference sequence). DNA of the CDR3: TGTGCCAGCAGGTCTCTATCCTACGAGCAGTACTTC. Translating it yields CASRSLSYEQYF.

The CDR3 protein is CSVAPQGKKYQETQYF. In DNA form, the CDR3 reads TGCAGCGTAGCTCCGCAGGGTAAAAAGTACCAAGAGACCCAGTACTTC. The rearrangement uses TRBV29-1 and TRBJ2-5, with D tentatively TRBD1 (5 bases). Trimming pared 6 bases from V and 0 bases from J, leaving 20 bases between. The CDR3 extends over 16 amino acids. CDR1 and CDR2 from the germline V gene are SQVTM and ANQGSEA.

In DNA form, the CDR3 reads TGTGCCAGCACCGTTAGACAAACCGATTCACCCCTCCACTTT. Translating it yields CASTVRQTDSPLHF. The chain uses TRBV11-2 and TRBJ1-6; D not certain. Germline V gene sequence: CDR1 SGHAT, CDR2 FQNNGV. Trimming cost V 7 bases and J 8 bases, with 15 bases left between them. This CDR3 is built from 14 residues.

V is TRBV9 and J is TRBJ1-1; the match to TRBD1 covers 8 bases. CDR3 length: 15 residues. J lost 1 base, V lost 2 bases, and 4 bases had no gene match. The germline V gene has CDR1 SGDLS and CDR2 YYNGEE. CDR3 in amino acids: CASSVSTGENTEAFF. The CDR3 DNA sequence: TGTGCCAGCAGCGTTTCGACAGGGGAGAACACTGAAGCTTTCTTT.

Written as DNA, the CDR3 is TGTGCCAGCAGTTCCACCCTCACAGGGGGCTCCTATGGCTACACCTTC. Residues: CASSSTLTGGSYGYTF. The V gene is TRBV27, the J gene TRBJ1-2; 9 bases are shared with TRBD1. J lost 4 bases, V lost 4 bases, and 10 bases had no gene match. The CDR3 runs to 16 residues. Germline loops: CDR1 MNHEY, CDR2 SMNVEV (reference sequence).

The chain has TRBV29-1 and TRBJ2-1; TRBD2 aligns across 8 bases. Losses at the gene ends were 7 bases for V and 1 base for J; bases not matched to a gene: 6. This CDR3 is 14 amino acids long. The germline gives CDR1 SQVTM, CDR2 ANQGSEA. The CDR3 reads CSGTSIVSYNEQFF. In DNA form, the CDR3 reads TGCAGCGGGACTAGCATAGTTTCCTACAATGAGCAGTTCTTC.

This clone is a singleton in its sample. This chain joins TRBV14 and TRBJ1-3; 9 nucleotides match TRBD1. Germline V lookup: CDR1 SGHDN, CDR2 FVKESK. This CDR3 has 16 residues. V shed 2 bases and J 4 bases; nucleotides not matched to a gene: 6. The CDR3 DNA is TGTGCCAGCAGCCAAACGACAGGGGGGGCAGGAAACACCATATATTTT. Residues: CASSQTTGGAGNTIYF. The full variable domain, completed using reference TRBV14 and TRBJ1-3, is EAGVTQFPSHSVIEKGQTVTLRCDPISGHDNLYWYRRVMGKEIKFLLHFVKESKQDESGMPNNRFLAERTGGTYSTLKVQPAELEDSGVYFCASSQTTGGAGNTIYFGEGSWLTVV.

The V gene is TRBV5-1, the J gene TRBJ2-3; 10 bases agree with TRBD2. The CDR3 is 16 residues long. CDR1 and CDR2 from the germline V gene are SGHRS and YFSETQ. After removal of 1 base from V and 1 base from J, the junction contained 3 bases not matched to a gene. As DNA, the CDR3 is TGCGCCAGCAGCTTGATGCTAGCGGGGGGCACAGATACGCAGTATTTT. It codes for CASSLMLAGGTDTQYF.

The chain links TRBV9 to TRBJ2-3; D is unresolved. CDR1 SGDLS and CDR2 YYNGEE come from the germline V gene. This CDR3 region has 15 residues. V was clipped by 0 bases and J by 2 bases, with 10 bases between them. CDR3 DNA sequence: TGTGCCAGCAGCGTAGGTGGCAGACTCACAGATACGCAGTATTTT. Its protein product is CASSVGGRLTDTQYF.

This clone has only one observation. The chain joins TRBV10-1 to TRBJ1-2; possible D gene TRBD1, 5 bases. There are 13 residues in the CDR3. V lost 2 bases, J lost 8 bases, and 12 bases lay in between. Germline CDR1 and CDR2: WNHNN and SYGVQD (reference sequence). CDR3 loop: CASSEQQAFGYTF. CDR3 nucleotides: TGCGCCAGCAGTGAGCAACAGGCGTTCGGCTACACCTTC.

J is TRBJ1-2 and V is TRBV2; possible D gene TRBD1, 5 bases. The V gene's germline CDR1 is SNHLY and CDR2 FYNNEI. With 4 bases removed from V and 5 bases from J, the gap between germline ends came to 17 bases. The CDR3 length is 15 residues. CDR3: CASSAGGREGYGYTF. DNA for the CDR3: TGTGCCAGCAGTGCAGGTGGCAGGGAAGGGTATGGCTACACCTTC. The full variable domain, completed using reference TRBV2 and TRBJ1-2, is EPEVTQTPSHQVTQMGQEVILRCVPISNHLYFYWYRQILGQKVEFLVSFYNNEISEKSEIFDDQFSVERPDGSNFTLKIRSTKLEDSAMYFCASSAGGREGYGYTFGSGTRLTVV.

This chain links TRBV18 with TRBJ2-1; 8 bases line up with TRBD2. The CDR3 totals 15 residues. Germline V gene data show CDR1 as KGHSH and CDR2 as LQKENI. V was clipped by 0 bases and J by 4 bases; unmatched bases: 2. CDR3: CASSPPRGGYNEQFF. The CDR3 nucleotides read TGTGCCAGCTCACCACCACGGGGGGGGTACAATGAGCAGTTCTTC.

This clone occurred once. The V gene is TRBV5-3, the J gene TRBJ1-1, with 7 bases lining up with TRBD1. TRBV5-3 is sorted into the ORF group, with uncertain function. This CDR3 spans 12 amino acids. V trimming: 4 bases; J trimming: 6 bases; junction bases outside the gene matches: 3. Here the CDR3 DNA reads TGTGCCAGAAGCACGGACAGGCCTGAAGCTTTCTTT. Translating it yields CARSTDRPEAFF.

The V and J genes are TRBV7-8 and TRBJ2-4; D remains ambiguous. The CDR3 has 14 residues. Per the germline V gene, CDR1 is SGHVS and CDR2 is FQNEAQ. Trimming took off 1 base at V and 0 bases at J, with 4 bases between the two ends. CDR3 amino acids: CASSLVEAKNIQYF. In nucleotides, the CDR3 is TGTGCCAGCAGCTTAGTAGAAGCCAAAAACATTCAGTACTTC.